This TCR beta chain was profiled in a study of blood T cell repertoires in COVID-19. Study-wide background: Whether acute or convalescent, the COVID-19 samples came from the United States, Italy and Spain. Sample material is recorded as cDNA or gDNA derived from T cells, B-cell-depleted T cells, or PBMCs.

Here immunoSEQ multiplex PCR was the method, and the copy in TCRdb shows in-frame clones only, minus some. The sample holds 110,000 or so clones, approximately 90% seen once. Germline V gene sequence: CDR1 SGHTA, CDR2 FQGNSA. The V gene lost 4 bases and the J gene lost 4 bases, with 11 bases spanning the gap. There are 14 residues in the CDR3. This TCR came from a woman between 65 and 79 years old who had recovered from COVID-19. The chain links TRBV7-2 to TRBJ2-1, with D possibly matching TRBD2 (5 bases). Sequencing was performed on peripheral blood. This CDR3 is CASSSGLAYNEQFF. The CDR3 DNA reads as TGTGCCAGCAGCTCCGGACTTGCATACAATGAGCAGTTCTTC.